A selection of T cell receptor beta chains follows, all from one sample in a study of early T cells in non-severe SARS-CoV-2 infection. TCRdb processed the 5' RACE reads anew with MiXCR; each CDR3 protein has one entry. The sample shows roughly 58,000 distinct CDR3 sequences, approximately 12% of them seen only once. The sample taken for sequencing was whole blood. The source is an adult who was a healthcare worker with PCR-confirmed SARS-CoV-2 infection or an uninfected control (not recorded which). Both conserved end residues are part of each CDR3. A D gene is named only where the DNA matches it firmly. The size entry is marked missing in some rows and otherwise reads once, few, many or a size class.

j_call v_call d_call clone_size cdr3_aa cdr3_nt
TRBJ1-2 TRBV19 NA few CASSFAGAYGYTF TGTGCCAGTAGTTTTGCGGGAGCATATGGCTACACCTTC
TRBJ2-7 TRBV6-2/TRBV6-3 NA NA CASSYSEVSYEQYF TGTGCCAGCAGTTATTCCGAGGTCTCCTACGAGCAGTACTTC
TRBJ2-3 TRBV7-2 NA NA CASSLIGVGTDTQYF TGTGCCAGCAGCTTAATTGGGGTTGGCACAGATACGCAGTATTTT
TRBJ2-3 TRBV6-2/TRBV6-3 TRBD2 few CASAGGADTQYF TGTGCCAGCGCCGGGGGGGCAGATACGCAGTATTTT
TRBJ2-7 TRBV3-1 TRBD2 NA CASSQVAGGREQYF TGTGCCAGCAGCCAAGTTGCGGGGGGGCGCGAGCAGTACTTC
TRBJ1-2 TRBV5-1 TRBD1 many CASSLRVSGTGNRDYGYTF TGCGCCAGCAGCTTGAGGGTCTCCGGGACAGGCAATAGGGACTATGGCTACACCTTC
TRBJ2-1 TRBV6-1 TRBD1 NA CASSTGTVNEQFF TGTGCCAGCAGCACCGGGACAGTCAACGAGCAGTTCTTC
TRBJ2-2 TRBV9 NA few CASSVDSANTGELFF TGTGCCAGCAGCGTAGATTCCGCGAACACCGGGGAGCTGTTTTTT
TRBJ2-3 TRBV7-6 NA few CASSAGTLDTQYF TGTGCCAGCAGCGCCGGGACTTTAGATACGCAGTATTTT
TRBJ2-3 TRBV11-3 NA many CASSLGMITDTQYF TGTGCCAGCAGCTTAGGAATGATAACAGATACGCAGTATTTT
TRBJ2-1 TRBV7-2 NA many CASSLLWQGPLNEQFF TGTGCCAGCAGCTTATTATGGCAGGGCCCTCTCAATGAGCAGTTCTTC
TRBJ2-3 TRBV20-1 NA many CSAPPPGPTDTQYF TGCAGTGCTCCCCCGCCGGGGCCCACAGATACGCAGTATTTT
TRBJ2-1 TRBV2 TRBD2 few CASNGGGYNEQFF TGTGCCAGCAATGGCGGGGGGTACAATGAGCAGTTCTTC
TRBJ2-1 TRBV6-2/TRBV6-3 NA many CASTPLLGHEQFF TGTGCCAGCACTCCCCTCTTAGGACATGAGCAGTTCTTC
TRBJ2-3 TRBV9 NA NA CASSVEGRSDTQYF TGTGCCAGCAGCGTAGAAGGCCGATCAGATACGCAGTATTTT
TRBJ1-5 TRBV15 NA many CATANRNQPQHF TGTGCCACAGCAAACCGCAATCAGCCCCAGCATTTT
TRBJ2-7 TRBV7-6 TRBD1 few CASSLARTGGAGEQYF TGTGCCAGCAGCTTAGCTCGGACAGGGGGCGCGGGGGAGCAGTACTTC
TRBJ1-6 TRBV7-9 NA few CASKLAGTETSPLHF TGTGCCTCCAAGCTAGCGGGGACGGAGACATCACCCCTCCACTTT
TRBJ1-2 TRBV10-3 NA NA CAISESVLTDPYGYTF TGTGCCATCAGTGAGTCGGTTTTAACGGATCCCTATGGCTACACCTTC
TRBJ2-1 TRBV6-2/TRBV6-3 NA few CASTLAGTGWAAQFF TGTGCCAGCACCCTAGCAGGTACCGGGTGGGCAGCGCAGTTCTTC
TRBJ2-2 TRBV6-1 TRBD2 few CASSGLTSGVRLFF TGTGCCAGCAGTGGACTTACTAGCGGGGTGAGGCTGTTTTTT
TRBJ2-5 TRBV3-1 NA NA CASSQDVDGETQYF TGTGCCAGCAGCCAAGATGTGGACGGGGAGACCCAGTACTTC
TRBJ1-4 TRBV5-1 NA NA CASSLGNANEKLFF TGCGCCAGCAGCTTGGGAAATGCTAATGAAAAACTGTTTTTT
TRBJ2-7 TRBV20-1 TRBD2 few CSAGSGGSSYEQYF TGCAGTGCGGGTAGCGGGGGTAGCTCCTACGAGCAGTACTTC
TRBJ2-3 TRBV6-5 NA many CASERRGADTQYF TGTGCCAGCGAGCGGAGGGGGGCAGATACGCAGTATTTT
TRBJ2-3 TRBV11-2 NA NA CASSLGARTDTQYF TGTGCCAGCAGCTTAGGGGCCCGCACAGATACGCAGTATTTT
TRBJ1-2 TRBV29-1 NA few CSVENRLRAHGYTF TGCAGCGTTGAGAACAGACTGAGGGCCCATGGCTACACCTTC
TRBJ2-3 TRBV7-2 TRBD1 many CASSLNWDRGPDTQYF TGTGCCAGCAGCTTAAACTGGGACAGGGGCCCAGATACGCAGTATTTT
TRBJ2-6 TRBV5-1 TRBD1 few CASSFIQGASTGANVLTF TGCGCCAGCAGCTTTATACAGGGGGCAAGTACTGGGGCCAACGTCCTGACTTTC
TRBJ2-3 TRBV29-1 NA few CSVVAGTDTQYF TGCAGCGTTGTAGCGGGCACAGATACGCAGTATTTT
TRBJ1-2 TRBV19 NA NA CASSLDGGPLYGYTF TGTGCCAGTAGCCTCGACGGGGGCCCCTTATATGGCTACACCTTC
TRBJ2-4 TRBV6-1 NA few CASRRTDPENIQYF TGTGCCAGCAGGCGGACAGACCCCGAAAACATTCAGTACTTC
TRBJ2-2 TRBV10-1 NA NA CASSEEQIGEMFF TGCGCCAGCAGTGAAGAGCAGATCGGGGAGATGTTTTTT
TRBJ2-1 TRBV6-2/TRBV6-3 NA NA CASSYLWEQFF TGTGCCAGCAGTTACTTATGGGAGCAGTTCTTC
TRBJ2-3 TRBV6-2/TRBV6-3 NA few CASRLAGGGDTQYF TGTGCCAGCAGGTTAGCCGGGGGAGGAGATACGCAGTATTTT
TRBJ2-1 TRBV7-9 TRBD2 few CASGAQRGGLYEQFF TGTGCCAGCGGGGCGCAGCGGGGGGGCCTATATGAGCAGTTCTTC